This T cell receptor beta chain was sequenced during a study of early T cells in non-severe SARS-CoV-2 infection. Study information: Investigators sequenced bulk RNA drawn from unsorted whole blood, and chains remained unpaired.

This CDR3 is 18 amino acids long. Molecules of cDNA were individually given unique molecular identifiers that were attached to them. TCRdb re-analysed the 5' RACE reads in MiXCR, keeping a single row per CDR3 protein. This table holds approximately 45,000 distinct CDR3 sequences, around 6.1% found once. This clonotype was counted between two and nine times. The antigen is unknown. Study-wide results and caveats: There was a bias toward anti-spike CD8 responses in VDJdb matching, which missed private and CD4 specificities.

Sequenced sample: whole blood. The rearrangement joins TRBV21-1 to TRBJ1-5; the table calls TRBD1, which could not be checked here. TRBV21-1 is annotated as a pseudogene. The source of this sequence is an adult who was a healthcare worker with PCR-confirmed SARS-CoV-2 infection or an uninfected control (not recorded which). The CDR3 region has the DNA TGTGCCAGCAGCAAAGCGGGGGTTTCTAACACCGGGGGTCAGCCCCAGCATTTT. Protein: CASSKAGVSNTGGQPQHF.